Listed below are T cell receptor beta chains from one sample, sequenced in a study of blood T cell repertoires in COVID-19. Assay used: immunoSEQ multiplex PCR; TCRdb lists only in-frame clones, some missing. The sample has 100,000 to 110,000 clones, around four fifths seen once. The material sequenced was peripheral blood. These receptor sequences come from a man in his fifties or sixties with active or convalescent COVID-19. Each CDR3 is given with its conserved first and last residue. The order of the fields is D gene, J gene, V gene, clone size, CDR3 protein, CDR3 DNA. The D gene is left open where the match is weak. Where a row states a size, it is once, few, many or the class of an expanded clone; other rows omit it.

TRBD1 | TRBJ1-3 | TRBV5-1 | . | CASSTQGAGNTIYF | TGCGCCAGCAGCACCCAGGGGGCTGGAAACACCATATATTTT
. | TRBJ2-5 | TRBV10-3 | . | CAIKETEAETQYF | TGTGCCATCAAAGAGACAGAAGCAGAGACCCAGTACTTC
. | TRBJ2-1 | TRBV18 | . | CASSPSGTDNEQFF | TGTGCCAGCTCACCTTCCGGGACTGACAATGAGCAGTTCTTC
TRBD1 | TRBJ2-3 | TRBV19 | . | CASKGQGGTDTQYF | TGTGCCAGCAAGGGACAGGGAGGAACAGATACGCAGTATTTT
TRBD1 | TRBJ1-2 | TRBV6-5 | . | CASTEDRVFGYTF | TGTGCCAGCACCGAAGACAGGGTATTTGGCTACACCTTC
TRBD2 | TRBJ2-3 | TRBV5-4 | . | CASSSTSGSTDTQYF | TGTGCCAGCAGCTCGACTAGCGGGAGCACAGATACGCAGTATTTT
. | TRBJ1-5 | TRBV19 | . | CASRLLPRTGIESNQPQHF | TGTGCCAGTAGACTACTCCCCCGAACAGGTATCGAAAGCAATCAGCCCCAGCATTTT
. | TRBJ1-2 | TRBV18 | . | CASSFGTEGRDYGYTF | TGTGCCAGCTCATTCGGAACGGAGGGAAGGGACTATGGCTACACCTTC
. | TRBJ1-5 | TRBV6-5 | . | CASNPDSNQPQHF | TGTGCCAGCAATCCAGATAGCAATCAGCCCCAGCATTTT
TRBD1 | TRBJ1-1 | TRBV12-5 | . | CASGEGQAAAAFF | TGTGCTAGTGGCGAGGGACAGGCCGCCGCTGCTTTCTTT
TRBD1 | TRBJ2-7 | TRBV29-1 | once | CSAALSGGPYEQYF | TGCAGCGCCGCCCTCTCAGGGGGACCCTACGAGCAGTACTTC
TRBD2 | TRBJ2-5 | TRBV11-2 | . | CASSPMGAGGGETQYF | TGTGCCAGCAGCCCGATGGGTGCGGGAGGGGGGGAGACCCAGTACTTC
. | TRBJ2-5 | TRBV2 | few | CASSVHLRETQYF | TGTGCCAGCAGTGTTCACCTACGGGAGACCCAGTACTTC
. | TRBJ2-7 | TRBV4-1 | . | CASSQVGASYEQYF | TGCGCCAGCAGCCAAGTGGGCGCGTCCTACGAGCAGTACTTC
. | TRBJ2-3 | TRBV6-6 | . | CASSYRTGISTDTQYF | TGTGCCAGCAGTTACCGAACAGGCATCAGCACAGATACGCAGTATTTT
TRBD1 | TRBJ2-3 | TRBV7-2 | . | CASSAWGTDVRQYF | TGTGCCAGCAGCGCCTGGGGGACAGATGTGAGGCAGTATTTT
. | TRBJ2-7 | TRBV24-1 | . | CATSEGGAGDYEQYF | TGTGCCACCAGTGAAGGTGGGGCAGGGGATTACGAGCAGTACTTC
. | TRBJ1-3 | TRBV21-1 | few | CASSTPKSSGNTIYF | TGTGCCAGCAGCACCCCGAAGAGCTCTGGAAACACCATATATTTT
. | TRBJ2-1 | TRBV12-1 | . | CASSSRLLAASYNEQFF | TGTGCCAGCAGCTCAAGATTACTAGCGGCTTCCTACAATGAGCAGTTCTTC
TRBD1 | TRBJ1-5 | TRBV2 | . | CASSGQGNQPQHF | TGTGCCAGCAGCGGACAGGGCAATCAGCCCCAGCATTTT
. | TRBJ1-2 | TRBV27 | few | CASSLSQNYGYTF | TGTGCCAGCAGTTTAAGTCAGAACTATGGCTACACCTTC
TRBD2 | TRBJ2-2 | TRBV5-1 | . | CASSFGTSGTGGELFF | TGCGCCAGCAGCTTCGGGACTAGCGGGACTGGTGGGGAGCTGTTTTTT
TRBD1 | TRBJ1-2 | TRBV2 | . | CASSEYGQGEYGYTF | TGTGCCAGCAGTGAATACGGACAGGGAGAATATGGCTACACCTTC
. | TRBJ2-1 | TRBV5-1 | . | CASSPSGDHEQFF | TGCGCCAGCAGCCCCTCGGGGGACCATGAGCAGTTCTTC